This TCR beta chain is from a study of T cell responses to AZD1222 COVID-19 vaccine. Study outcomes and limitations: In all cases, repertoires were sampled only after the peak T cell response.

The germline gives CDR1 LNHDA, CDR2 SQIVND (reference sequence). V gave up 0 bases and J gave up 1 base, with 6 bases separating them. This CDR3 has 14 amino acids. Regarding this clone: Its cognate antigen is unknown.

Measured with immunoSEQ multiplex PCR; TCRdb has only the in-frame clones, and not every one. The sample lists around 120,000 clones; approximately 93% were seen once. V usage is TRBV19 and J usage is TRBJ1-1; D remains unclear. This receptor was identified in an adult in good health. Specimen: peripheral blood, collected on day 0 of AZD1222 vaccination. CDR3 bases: TGTGCCAGTAGTATAGATCGGGAGAACACTGAAGCTTTCTTT. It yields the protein CASSIDRENTEAFF.